The rows below give T cell receptor beta chains drawn from one sample of a study of cytomegalovirus exposure and HLA in healthy donors. The repertoire was sequenced with immunoSEQ multiplex PCR; TCRdb's copy has only in-frame clones and lacks some. The data show under 200,000 clones, roughly 80% seen once. Specimen: PBMCs. All receptors derive from a man between 25 and 39 years old in good health and CMV-seronegative. CDR3s include the opening cysteine and the closing phenylalanine or tryptophan. D genes are given only for firm matches. The size of a clone is reported for some rows only, either as once, few or many, or as a class for expanded clones.

D	V	J	size	CDR3	DNA
-	TRBV10-2	TRBJ2-7	-	CASSTHLGAYEQYF	TGCGCCAGCAGTACCCATCTAGGTGCCTACGAGCAGTACTTC
-	TRBV27	TRBJ2-5	-	CASSLTFQGFGETQYF	TGTGCCAGCAGTTTAACCTTTCAGGGTTTCGGAGAGACCCAGTACTTC
-	TRBV27	TRBJ2-7	-	CASGGYEQYF	TGTGCCAGCGGGGGCTACGAGCAGTACTTC
TRBD2	TRBV18	TRBJ2-7	-	CASSGTSGRYEQYF	TGTGCCAGCTCAGGGACTAGCGGGAGGTACGAGCAGTACTTC
-	TRBV4-1	TRBJ1-1	-	CASSQVQANTEAFF	TGCGCCAGCAGCCAAGTTCAAGCGAACACTGAAGCTTTCTTT
-	TRBV5-1	TRBJ2-7	-	CASSLSVGQGGYEQYF	TGCGCCAGCAGCTTGTCAGTCGGGCAGGGAGGCTACGAGCAGTACTTC
-	TRBV28	TRBJ2-7	-	CASSLGHHYEQYF	TGTGCCAGCAGTTTAGGGCACCACTACGAGCAGTACTTC
-	TRBV18	TRBJ1-3	-	CASSPWPDKGNTIYF	TGTGCCAGCTCACCATGGCCCGACAAGGGAAACACCATATATTTT
TRBD1	TRBV9	TRBJ1-3	-	CASRKTGPGNTIYF	TGTGCCAGCAGGAAGACAGGGCCTGGAAACACCATATATTTT
TRBD1	TRBV28	TRBJ1-2	-	CASSLAGTDYGYTF	TGTGCCAGCAGTTTGGCCGGGACAGACTATGGCTACACCTTC
-	TRBV28	TRBJ2-5	-	CASSLLRETQYF	TGTGCCAGCAGTCTCCTTCGAGAGACCCAGTACTTC
-	TRBV19	TRBJ2-2	-	CASSIATGVNTGELFF	TGTGCCAGTAGTATAGCGACAGGAGTGAACACCGGGGAGCTGTTTTTT
TRBD1	TRBV5-1	TRBJ1-4	-	CASSSDRELGEKLFF	TGCGCCAGCAGCAGCGACAGGGAACTAGGCGAAAAACTGTTTTTT
TRBD1	TRBV28	TRBJ2-5	-	CASSWDRRLFETQYF	TGTGCCAGCAGTTGGGACAGGAGATTATTCGAGACCCAGTACTTC
-	TRBV28	TRBJ2-3	-	CASSFVAGTDTQYF	TGTGCCAGCAGTTTTGTTGCGGGCACAGATACGCAGTATTTT
TRBD1	TRBV2	TRBJ1-5	-	CASRGQANQPQHF	TGTGCCAGCCGGGGACAGGCTAATCAGCCCCAGCATTTT
-	TRBV7-9	TRBJ2-5	-	CASSLGHGQETQYF	TGTGCCAGCAGCCTGGGACACGGCCAAGAGACCCAGTACTTC
TRBD2	TRBV11-3	TRBJ2-3	once	CASSFSGRSDTQYF	TGTGCCAGCAGCTTTAGCGGGAGGTCAGATACGCAGTATTTT
-	TRBV29-1	TRBJ1-1	-	CSVGGAANTEAFF	TGCAGCGTGGGGGGGGCGGCGAACACTGAAGCTTTCTTT
-	TRBV5-1	TRBJ2-1	-	CASSLDRHRADEQFF	TGCGCCAGCAGCTTAGACAGGCACCGAGCCGATGAGCAGTTCTTC
TRBD1	TRBV18	TRBJ1-4	-	CASSPRQGTNEKLFF	TGTGCCAGCTCACCAAGACAGGGAACTAATGAAAAACTGTTTTTT
TRBD1	TRBV5-1	TRBJ2-5	-	CASSPGTGGETQYF	TGCGCCAGCAGCCCCGGGACAGGGGGGGAGACCCAGTACTTC
-	TRBV19	TRBJ2-7	-	CASSASRVNNEQYF	TGTGCCAGTAGTGCCTCCAGGGTAAACAACGAGCAGTACTTC
TRBD2	TRBV5-5	TRBJ2-1	few	CASTRESGTGGLRNEQFF	TGTGCCAGCACCCGTGAATCGGGTACGGGAGGGCTACGCAATGAGCAGTTCTTC
-	TRBV5-1	TRBJ2-3	-	CASSEGVTSTDTQYF	TGCGCCAGCAGCGAAGGCGTGACTAGCACAGATACGCAGTATTTT
-	TRBV5-1	TRBJ2-4	-	CASSLVSGPQAKNIQYF	TGCGCCAGCAGCTTGGTCTCGGGTCCGCAGGCCAAAAACATTCAGTACTTC
TRBD1	TRBV18	TRBJ2-7	-	CASSKPGQGGYEQYF	TGTGCCAGCTCAAAACCGGGACAGGGTGGTTACGAGCAGTACTTC
TRBD2	TRBV6-4	TRBJ2-3	-	CASSDSGTSGGADTQYF	TGTGCCAGCAGTGACTCCGGGACTAGCGGGGGGGCAGATACGCAGTATTTT